Each of the 15 T cell receptor beta chains below was sequenced from the same sample in a study of CD8+CD57+ T cells in acquired aplastic anemia. Genomic DNA, the template, was used for profiling of the TCR beta VDJ and CDR3. TCRdb re-derived calls from the reads in MiXCR, one entry per CDR3 protein. The data show some 120,000 distinct CDR3 sequences, about 46% seen once. Sequenced: sorted CD4+, CD8+, or CD8+CD57+ T cells (not recorded which) from PBMCs. The receptor source for this set is a human donor in good health, serving as a control.

This clonotype was observed at least ten times. The rearrangement uses TRBV3-1 and TRBJ1-2; D might be TRBD1 (5 bases). The CDR3 has 14 residues. Per the germline V gene, CDR1 is LGHDT and CDR2 is YNNKEL (reference sequence). V shed 3 bases and J shed 3 bases, with 11 bases lying between them. CDR3 DNA sequence: TGTGCCAGCAGCCACTTAGACAGACACTATGGCTACACCTTC. Its translation: CASSHLDRHYGYTF. Complete variable domain (other parts from reference TRBV3-1 and TRBJ1-2): DTAVSQTPKYLVTQMGNDKSIKCEQNLGHDTMYWYKQDSKKFLKIMFSYNNKELIINETVPNRFSPKSPDKAHLNLHINSLELGDSAVYFCASSHLDRHYGYTFGSGTRLTVV.

CDR3 DNA sequence: TGTGCCAGCAGCGACCCACCGGGACAGGGGGAGGACGGCTACACCTTC. It codes for CASSDPPGQGEDGYTF. This sequence joins TRBV11-1 and TRBJ1-2, with 11 bases lining up with TRBD1. CDR3 length: 16 residues. The V segment lost 5 bases and the J segment 8 bases; nucleotides outside the gene matches: 13. Germline CDR1 and CDR2: SGHAT and FQDESV (reference sequence).

This clonotype was counted at least ten times. The CDR3 DNA is TGTGCCATCAGTGAGAGGGGCCAGAACAATGAGCAGTTCTTC. Translating gives CAISERGQNNEQFF. The chain links TRBV10-3 to TRBJ2-1; the D gene is possibly TRBD1 (5 bases). Trimming took off 2 bases at V and 5 bases at J, with 10 bases between the two ends. CDR3 size: 14 residues. Germline V CDR1 and CDR2: ENHRY, SYGVKD.

The chain links TRBV25-1 to TRBJ1-6; D is possibly TRBD1 (6 bases). Germline V gives CDR1 MGHDK, CDR2 SYGVNS. The CDR3 has 15 residues. The ends were cut back, 5 bases at V and 2 bases at J, with 10 bases in the middle. CDR3 in amino acids: CASSPGTTYNSPLHF. DNA for the CDR3: TGTGCCAGCAGTCCCGGGACAACCTATAATTCACCCCTCCACTTT.

The chain is built from TRBV24-1 and TRBJ2-5, with D possibly being TRBD1 (6 bases). This CDR3 contains 13 residues. Trimming removed 8 bases at V and 0 bases at J, with 9 bases between. The germline CDR1 and CDR2 sequences are KGHDR and SFDVKD. As DNA, the CDR3 is TGTGCCACCAATGGGGGCCACCAAGAGACCCAGTACTTC. Its translation: CATNGGHQETQYF.

The sample holds many counts of this clonotype. This chain links TRBV27 with TRBJ1-5; D is perhaps TRBD1 (6 bases). Germline CDR1 reads MNHEY; CDR2 reads SMNVEV (reference sequence). The CDR3 consists of 15 residues. Trimming took 6 bases from V and 0 from J, leaving 12 bases between them. The CDR3 loop is CASRSDRYSNQPQHF. CDR3 bases: TGTGCCAGCAGATCCGACAGGTATAGCAATCAGCCCCAGCATTTT.

The J gene is TRBJ1-1, the V gene TRBV19; 7 nucleotides agree with TRBD1. The CDR3 covers 15 residues. With V trimmed by 3 bases and J by 5 bases, 9 bases remained unmatched. Germline V gives CDR1 LNHDA, CDR2 SQIVND (reference sequence). The CDR3 loop reads CASSIGRGASTEAFF. As DNA, the CDR3 is TGTGCCAGTAGTATCGGCAGGGGGGCCTCGACTGAAGCTTTCTTT.

In its sample, this clonotype was seen a few times. This chain joins TRBV15 and TRBJ2-3, with D unclear. Germline V gene lookup returns CDR1 LNHNV and CDR2 YYDKDF (reference sequence). The V gene lost 0 bases and the J gene lost 4 bases, with 5 bases spanning the gap. This CDR3 contains 13 residues. The CDR3 nucleotides are TGTGCCACCAGCAGAGATCATTCAGATACGCAGTATTTT. Its protein is CATSRDHSDTQYF. The complete variable domain, with remaining parts taken from reference TRBV15 and TRBJ2-3, reads DAMVIQNPRYQVTQFGKPVTLSCSQTLNHNVMYWYQQKSSQAPKLLFHYYDKDFNNEADTPDNFQSRRPNTSFCFLDIRSPGLGDTAMYLCATSRDHSDTQYFGPGTRLTVL.

This clonotype was seen ten or more times. The chain employs TRBV6-5 and TRBJ1-2; no clear D gene. This CDR3 is built from 14 residues. Germline lookup yields CDR1 MNHEY and CDR2 SVGAGI. V lost 2 bases and J lost 2, with 9 bases in between. The DNA for the CDR3 is TGTGCCAGCAGTTACGGTGAGGGCAACTATGGCTACACCTTC. It translates to CASSYGEGNYGYTF.

This clonotype was counted at least ten times. The chain employs TRBV20-1 and TRBJ1-6; weak D call: TRBD1 (6 bases). Germline V gene sequence: CDR1 DFQATT, CDR2 SNEGSKA (reference sequence). V dropped 7 bases and J dropped 7 bases, with 26 bases sitting between them. The CDR3 contains 17 residues. The CDR3 sequence: CSVPGQGPEGRNSPLHF. CDR3 DNA: TGCAGTGTTCCGGGACAAGGGCCCGAAGGACGAAATTCACCCCTCCACTTT.

The chain combines TRBV2 with TRBJ1-4, with D unresolved. V lost 8 bases, J lost 7 bases, and 17 bases lay in between. The CDR3 has 14 amino acids. The germline gives CDR1 SNHLY, CDR2 FYNNEI. CDR3 DNA sequence: TGTGCCAGCGGCGAGCGGTGGGGAGGTGAAAAACTGTTTTTT. It specifies CASGERWGGEKLFF. Drawing the rest from reference TRBV2 and TRBJ1-4, the complete variable domain is EPEVTQTPSHQVTQMGQEVILRCVPISNHLYFYWYRQILGQKVEFLVSFYNNEISEKSEIFDDQFSVERPDGSNFTLKIRSTKLEDSAMYFCASGERWGGEKLFFGSGTQLSVL.

This clonotype was found many times. The CDR3 sequence: CASSVVGGSPLHF. The CDR3 DNA reads as TGTGCCAGCAGCGTTGTCGGAGGGTCACCCCTCCACTTT. The chain recombines TRBV9 with TRBJ1-6, with D unclear. V lost 2 bases to trimming and J lost 10 bases, with 10 bases between them. The CDR3 covers 13 residues. Germline-derived CDR1 and CDR2 are SGDLS and YYNGEE.

The table lists this clonotype with a few counts. The chain uses TRBV3-1 and TRBJ2-1; no clear D. The CDR3 extends over 17 amino acids. Germline V gene sequence: CDR1 LGHDT, CDR2 YNNKEL (reference sequence). Trimming cost V 0 bases and J 8 bases, with 20 bases left between them. CDR3 bases: TGTGCCAGCAGCCAAGATAGGCCCCCTCGCGAATCTCATGAGCAGTTCTTC. Protein sequence: CASSQDRPPRESHEQFF.

This clonotype was counted at least ten times. The rearrangement joins TRBV11-3 to TRBJ2-7; TRBD2 matches at 9 bases. This CDR3 is built from 15 residues. With V trimmed by 2 bases and J by 3 bases, 5 bases remained unmatched. Germline CDR1 reads SGHNT; CDR2 reads YENEEA. In DNA form, the CDR3 reads TGTGCCAGCAGCTTAAGGTCAGCGGGGGGCTACGAGCAGTACTTC. Encoded protein: CASSLRSAGGYEQYF.

This clonotype was detected ten times or more. The rearrangement links TRBV11-2 to TRBJ2-3; D possibly corresponds to TRBD1 (6 bases). This CDR3 contains 15 residues. V dropped 5 bases and J dropped 3 bases, with 15 bases sitting between them. The V gene's germline CDR1 is SGHAT and CDR2 FQNNGV. CDR3 bases: TGTGCCAGCAGCGCACCGGGACACAAGACAGATACGCAGTATTTT. Translation gives CASSAPGHKTDTQYF.